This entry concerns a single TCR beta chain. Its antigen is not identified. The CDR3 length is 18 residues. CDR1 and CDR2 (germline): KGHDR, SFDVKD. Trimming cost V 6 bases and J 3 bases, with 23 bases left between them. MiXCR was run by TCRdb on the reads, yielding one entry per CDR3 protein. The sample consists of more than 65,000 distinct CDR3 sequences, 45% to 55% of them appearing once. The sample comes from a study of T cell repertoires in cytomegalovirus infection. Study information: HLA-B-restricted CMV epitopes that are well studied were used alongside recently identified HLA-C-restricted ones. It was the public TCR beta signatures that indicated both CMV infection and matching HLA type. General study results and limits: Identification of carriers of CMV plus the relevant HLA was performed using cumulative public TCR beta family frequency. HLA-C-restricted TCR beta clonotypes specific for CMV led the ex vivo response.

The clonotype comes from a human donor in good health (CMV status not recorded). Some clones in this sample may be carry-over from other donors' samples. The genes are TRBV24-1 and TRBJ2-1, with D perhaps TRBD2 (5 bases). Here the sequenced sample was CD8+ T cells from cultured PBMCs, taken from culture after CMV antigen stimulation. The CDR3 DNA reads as TGTGCCACCAGTTCGAATCGGGCCGACTACCCTTTCTACAATGAGCAGTTCTTC. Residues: CATSSNRADYPFYNEQFF.